This T cell receptor (beta chain) was identified during a study of shared clonotypes between healthy human individuals. About this clone: Its antigen is not known.

The V segment lost 0 bases and the J segment 9 bases; nucleotides outside the gene matches: 3. The germline gives CDR1 SGDLS, CDR2 YYNGEE. This CDR3 contains 15 residues. At a deep level, the assay was run. The table came from immunoSEQ multiplex PCR; TCRdb's copy has only in-frame clones and leaves some out. The sample has 1,400,000 or so clones, less than 99% seen once; the top ten hold 0.36%. The study's findings and limits: Shared across several donors were roughly 4.8% of the naive CD4 clonotypes.

The chain links TRBV9 to TRBJ2-1; TRBD2 matches at 13 bases. The receptor was isolated from a man aged 25 to 40 in good health. The sample was naive CD4+ T cells sorted from blood. Subset: CD45RA+ positively selected. CDR3 sequence reads: CASSVGTSGSSEQFF. The CDR3 nucleotides are TGTGCCAGCAGCGTAGGGACTAGCGGGAGTAGTGAGCAGTTCTTC.